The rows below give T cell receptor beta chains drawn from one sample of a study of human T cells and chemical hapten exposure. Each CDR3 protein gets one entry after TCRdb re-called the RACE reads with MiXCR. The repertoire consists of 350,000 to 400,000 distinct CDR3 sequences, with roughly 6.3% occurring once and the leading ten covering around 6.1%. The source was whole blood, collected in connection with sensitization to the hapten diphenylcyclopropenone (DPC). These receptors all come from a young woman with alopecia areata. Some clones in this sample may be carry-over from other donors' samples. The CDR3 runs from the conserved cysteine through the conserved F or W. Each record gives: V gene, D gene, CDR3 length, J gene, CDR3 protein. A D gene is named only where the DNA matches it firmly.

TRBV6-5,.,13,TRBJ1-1,CASSYSGQYEAFF
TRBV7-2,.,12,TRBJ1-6,CASSRDNSPLHF
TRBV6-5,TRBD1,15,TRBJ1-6,CASRTDRGYNSPLHF
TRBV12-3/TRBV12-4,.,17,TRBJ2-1,CASSFSPSGRPYNEQFF
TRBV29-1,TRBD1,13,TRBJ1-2,CSVGGQGAQRNTF
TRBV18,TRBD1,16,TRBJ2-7,CASSPPSGQGAYEQYF
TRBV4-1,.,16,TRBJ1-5,CASRQEEAGSNQPQHF
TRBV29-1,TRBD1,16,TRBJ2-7,CSVGDRTGGIVGEQYF
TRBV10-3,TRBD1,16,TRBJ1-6,CAISESGTGDNSPLHF
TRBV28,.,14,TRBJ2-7,CASSVKRDGYEQYF
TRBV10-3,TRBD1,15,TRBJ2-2,CAITSGTGNTGELFF
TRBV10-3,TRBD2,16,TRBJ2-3,CAIGGDKRGDTDTQYF
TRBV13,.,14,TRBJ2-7,CASSPPDRSYEQYF
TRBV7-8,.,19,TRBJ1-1,CASSFPHGTFGRVNTEAFF
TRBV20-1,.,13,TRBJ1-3,CSARYPSGNTIYF
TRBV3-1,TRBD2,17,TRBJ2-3,CASSSWIAGGSTDTQYF
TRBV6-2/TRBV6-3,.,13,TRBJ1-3,CASTKLTGNTIYF
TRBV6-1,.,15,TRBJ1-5,CASSETSDSNQPQHF